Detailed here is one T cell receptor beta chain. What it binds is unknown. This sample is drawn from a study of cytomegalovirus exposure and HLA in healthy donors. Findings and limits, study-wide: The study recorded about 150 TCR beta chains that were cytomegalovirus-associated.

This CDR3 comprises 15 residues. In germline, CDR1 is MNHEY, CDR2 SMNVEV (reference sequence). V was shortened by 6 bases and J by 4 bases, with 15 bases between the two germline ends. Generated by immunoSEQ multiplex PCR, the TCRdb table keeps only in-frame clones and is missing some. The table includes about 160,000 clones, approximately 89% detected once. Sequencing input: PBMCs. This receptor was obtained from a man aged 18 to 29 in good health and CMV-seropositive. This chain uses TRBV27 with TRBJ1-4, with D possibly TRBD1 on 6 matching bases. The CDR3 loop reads CASRPRGGINEKLFF. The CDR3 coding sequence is TGTGCCAGCAGGCCGCGGGGGGGCATTAATGAAAAACTGTTTTTT.